This TCR beta chain was sequenced for a study of blood T cell repertoires in COVID-19 (dated by TCRdb to the early 2020s). For the study in its entirety: Collaborator samples came from the United States, Italy and Spain and covered acute and convalescent phases of COVID-19. The prospective study material was composed of cDNA or gDNA derived from T cells, B-cell-depleted T cells, or PBMCs. The dataset comprised deeply sampled blood TCRbeta repertoires from subjects exposed to, actively infected with, or recovered from COVID-19. The repertoires were made available in a free public database intended to serve as a resource for research on the immune response to SARS-CoV-2. The samples were drawn from the first 160 participants of the ongoing ImmuneRACE study and from some 1,300 subjects provided by 6 global collaborators. The sample metadata nearly always contained a de-identified subject ID, COVID-19 status, age in years and sex. HLA class I and class II types, where available, came from metadata supplied by the sample provider rather than from assay-based typing. Paper-wide results and their limitations: Clinical and demographic metadata were provided uncurated, with the amount varying by source and participant.

TCRbeta CDR3 regions were amplified from genomic DNA using the immunoSEQ Assay, a bias-controlled multiplex PCR. Concerning the study's data processing: Within the assay, amplification of reference gene primers was used to estimate how many nucleated cells each sample contained. To quantify the absolute abundance of each unique TCRbeta CDR3 rearrangement, sequence reads were collapsed and filtered. For each sample, productive Simpson clonality was calculated as the square root of Simpson's diversity index across productive rearrangements. TCRdb re-hosts the immuneACCESS table, in-frame sequences only. Its copies lack some clones; in the studies checked, an unresolved V gene accounts for under half of them, and the cause for the rest is not known. The V and J calls and the clone size are those of that table, but D and trimming were determined from the DNA. The sample table shows some 59,000 clones, and about 80% are seen once. The ten top clones hold roughly 21% of the sample.

Collaborating institutions collected whole blood in K2EDTA tubes following their own protocols. For TCRbeta analysis, collaborator samples were shipped as frozen whole blood, as isolated PBMCs, or as DNA extracted from either sample type. The sample holds a few counts of this clone. The specificity of this receptor is unknown. No qualities accompany the bases; no much larger clone lies one base away. Taken from cysteine to phenylalanine, the CDR3 has 13 residues. The CDR3 DNA has 39 bases and is translated from base 1. From the germline V gene, CDR1 is KGHDR and CDR2 is SFDVKD. V and J are trimmed by 8 bases and 3 bases, and the gene matches miss 3 bases of the junction.

The sequence joins TRBV24-1 to TRBJ2-7; 10 nucleotides in the junction match TRBD1. The sequenced sample was peripheral blood. This TCR came from a man aged 80 or over with active or convalescent COVID-19. The CDR3 amino acid sequence is: CATMGTGDYEQYF. The DNA sequence reads TGTGCCACCATGGGGACAGGGGACTACGAGCAGTACTTC.